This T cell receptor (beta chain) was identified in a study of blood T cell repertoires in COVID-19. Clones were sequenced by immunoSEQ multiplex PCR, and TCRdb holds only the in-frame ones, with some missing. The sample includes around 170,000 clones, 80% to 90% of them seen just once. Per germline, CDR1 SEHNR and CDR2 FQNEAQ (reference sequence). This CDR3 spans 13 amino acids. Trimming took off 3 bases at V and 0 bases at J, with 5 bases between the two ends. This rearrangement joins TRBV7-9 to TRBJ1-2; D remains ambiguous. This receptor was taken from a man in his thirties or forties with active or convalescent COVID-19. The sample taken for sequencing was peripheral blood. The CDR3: CASSFRSNYGYTF. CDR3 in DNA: TGTGCCAGCAGCTTCAGGTCTAACTATGGCTACACCTTC.